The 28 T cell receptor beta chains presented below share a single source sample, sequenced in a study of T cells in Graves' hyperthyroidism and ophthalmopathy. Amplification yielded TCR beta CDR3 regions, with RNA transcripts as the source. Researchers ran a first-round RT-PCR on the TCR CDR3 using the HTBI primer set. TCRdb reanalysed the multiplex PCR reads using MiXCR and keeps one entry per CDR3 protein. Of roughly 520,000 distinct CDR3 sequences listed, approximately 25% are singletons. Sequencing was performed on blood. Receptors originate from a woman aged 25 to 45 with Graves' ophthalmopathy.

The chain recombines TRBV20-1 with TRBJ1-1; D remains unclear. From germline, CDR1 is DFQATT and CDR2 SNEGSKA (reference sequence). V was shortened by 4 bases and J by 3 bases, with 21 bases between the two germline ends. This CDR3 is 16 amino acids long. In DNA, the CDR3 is TGCAGTGCTAACCCCCATTTGGTCAGCAGAGACACTGAAGCTTTCTTT. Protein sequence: CSANPHLVSRDTEAFF.

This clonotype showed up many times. CDR3 sequence reads: CASSRRGGADTEAFF. CDR3 DNA: TGTGCCAGCAGTAGAAGGGGGGGAGCGGACACTGAAGCTTTCTTT. The chain employs TRBV6-2 or TRBV6-3 and TRBJ1-1, with D maybe TRBD1 (6 bases). The CDR3 contains 15 residues. The V gene's germline CDR1 is MNHEY and CDR2 SVGEGT. V lost 5 bases and J 3 bases, leaving 16 bases between the germline ends.

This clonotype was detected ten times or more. The CDR3 nucleotides read TGTGCCTGGAGTAAAAGTGTATGGCGCTACGAGCAGTACTTC. It yields the protein CAWSKSVWRYEQYF. The chain employs TRBV30 and TRBJ2-7; no clear D gene. CDR3 length equals 14 residues. Germline V gives CDR1 GTSNPN, CDR2 SVGIG (reference sequence). V was cut by 2 bases and J by 3 bases, with 14 bases left in between. Full variable domain (outside the CDR3, taken from reference TRBV30 and TRBJ2-7): SQTIHQWPATLVQPVGSPLSLECTVEGTSNPNLYWYRQAAGRGLQLLFYSVGIGQISSEVPQNLSASRPQDRQFILSSKKLLLSDSGFYLCAWSKSVWRYEQYFGPGTRLTVT.

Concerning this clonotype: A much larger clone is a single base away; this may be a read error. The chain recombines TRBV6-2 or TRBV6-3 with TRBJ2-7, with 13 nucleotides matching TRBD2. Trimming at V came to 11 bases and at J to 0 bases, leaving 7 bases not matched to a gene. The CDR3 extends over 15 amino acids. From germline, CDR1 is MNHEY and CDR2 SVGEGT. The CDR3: CARTRLAGGSYEQYF. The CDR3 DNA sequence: TGTGCCCGCACCAGACTAGCGGGGGGCTCCTACGAGCAGTACTTC.

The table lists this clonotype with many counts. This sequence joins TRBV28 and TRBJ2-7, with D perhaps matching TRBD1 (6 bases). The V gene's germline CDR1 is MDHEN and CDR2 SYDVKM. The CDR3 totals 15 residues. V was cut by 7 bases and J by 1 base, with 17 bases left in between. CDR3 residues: CASTPGAILSYEQYF. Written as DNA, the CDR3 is TGTGCCAGCACCCCAGGGGCGATCCTATCCTACGAGCAGTACTTC. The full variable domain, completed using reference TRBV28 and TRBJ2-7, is DVKVTQSSRYLVKRTGEKVFLECVQDMDHENMFWYRQDPGLGLRLIYFSYDVKMKEKGDIPEGYSVSREKKERFSLILESASTNQTSMYLCASTPGAILSYEQYFGPGTRLTVT.

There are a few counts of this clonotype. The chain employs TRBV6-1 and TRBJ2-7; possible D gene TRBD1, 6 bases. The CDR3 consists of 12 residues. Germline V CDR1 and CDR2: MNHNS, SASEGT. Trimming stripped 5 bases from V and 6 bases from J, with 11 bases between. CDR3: CASSKQTGEQYF. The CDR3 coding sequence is TGTGCCAGCAGTAAACAGACAGGCGAGCAGTACTTC.

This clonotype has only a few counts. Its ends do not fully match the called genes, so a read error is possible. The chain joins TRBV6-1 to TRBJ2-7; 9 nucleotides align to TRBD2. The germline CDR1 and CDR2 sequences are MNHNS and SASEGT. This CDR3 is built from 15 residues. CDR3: CASSGGTSRPYEQYF. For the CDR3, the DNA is TGTGCCAGTAGTGGCGGGACTAGCAGACCCTACGAGCAGTACTTC.

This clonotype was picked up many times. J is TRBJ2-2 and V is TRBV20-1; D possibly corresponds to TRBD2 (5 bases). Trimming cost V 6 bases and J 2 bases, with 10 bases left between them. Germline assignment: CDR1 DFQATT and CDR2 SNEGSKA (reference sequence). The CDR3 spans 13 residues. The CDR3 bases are TGCAGTGCCCCGGGGTCAAACACCGGGGAGCTGTTTTTT. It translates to CSAPGSNTGELFF.

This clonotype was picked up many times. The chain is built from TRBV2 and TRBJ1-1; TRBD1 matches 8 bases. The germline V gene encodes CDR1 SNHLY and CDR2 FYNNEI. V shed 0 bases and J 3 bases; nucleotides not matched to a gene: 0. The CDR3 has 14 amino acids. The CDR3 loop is CASSEADRDTEAFF. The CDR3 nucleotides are TGTGCCAGCAGTGAAGCGGACAGGGACACTGAAGCTTTCTTT.

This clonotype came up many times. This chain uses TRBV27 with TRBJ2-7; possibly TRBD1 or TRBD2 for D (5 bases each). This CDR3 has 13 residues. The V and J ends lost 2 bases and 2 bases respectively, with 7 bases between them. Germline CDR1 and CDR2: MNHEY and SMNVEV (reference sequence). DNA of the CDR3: TGTGCCAGCAGTTTACAGGGACCCTACGAGCAGTACTTC. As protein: CASSLQGPYEQYF.

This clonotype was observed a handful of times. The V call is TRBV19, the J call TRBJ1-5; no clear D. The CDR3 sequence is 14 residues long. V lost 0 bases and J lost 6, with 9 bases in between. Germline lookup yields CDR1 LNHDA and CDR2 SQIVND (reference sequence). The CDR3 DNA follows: TGTGCCAGTAGTATAGAGGGGTGGGCTCAGCCCCAGCATTTT. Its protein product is CASSIEGWAQPQHF. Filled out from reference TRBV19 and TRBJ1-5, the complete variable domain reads DGGITQSPKYLFRKEGQNVTLSCEQNLNHDAMYWYRQDPGQGLRLIYYSQIVNDFQKGDIAEGYSVSREKKESFPLTVTSAQKNPTAFYLCASSIEGWAQPQHFGDGTRLSIL.

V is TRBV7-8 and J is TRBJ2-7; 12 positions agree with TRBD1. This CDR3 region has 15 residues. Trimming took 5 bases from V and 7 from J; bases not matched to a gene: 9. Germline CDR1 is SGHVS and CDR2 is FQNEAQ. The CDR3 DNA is TGTGCCAGCAGCGGCCCGGGACAGGGGGCTTGGGAGCAGTACTTC. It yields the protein CASSGPGQGAWEQYF.

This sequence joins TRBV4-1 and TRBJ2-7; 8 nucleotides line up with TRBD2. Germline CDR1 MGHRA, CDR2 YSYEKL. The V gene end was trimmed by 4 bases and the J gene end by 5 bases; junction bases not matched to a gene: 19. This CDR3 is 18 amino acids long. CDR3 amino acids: CASSPNRLSRLAIDEQYF. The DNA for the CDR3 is TGCGCCAGCAGCCCGAACCGCTTATCGAGACTAGCGATCGACGAGCAGTACTTC.

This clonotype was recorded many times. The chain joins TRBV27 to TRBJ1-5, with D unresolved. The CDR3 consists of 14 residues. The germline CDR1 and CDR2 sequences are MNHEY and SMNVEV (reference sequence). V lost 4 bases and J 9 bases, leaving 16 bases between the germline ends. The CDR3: CASSSLIGSGPQHF. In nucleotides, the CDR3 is TGTGCCAGCAGTTCCCTAATAGGTTCCGGGCCCCAGCATTTT.

CDR3 sequence (DNA): TGCAGTGCTACCCACAGGGGCCACCCCTACACTGAAGCTTTCTTT. Its protein product is CSATHRGHPYTEAFF. This chain joins TRBV20-1 and TRBJ1-1, with 7 bases that match TRBD1. CDR1 and CDR2 from the germline V gene are DFQATT and SNEGSKA (reference sequence). V gave up 4 bases and J gave up 3 bases; unmatched junction bases: 11. The CDR3 runs to 15 residues.

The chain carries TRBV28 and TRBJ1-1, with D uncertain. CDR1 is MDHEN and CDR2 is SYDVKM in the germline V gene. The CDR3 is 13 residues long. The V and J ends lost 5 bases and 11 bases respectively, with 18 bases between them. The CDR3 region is CASSLPGLGGAFF. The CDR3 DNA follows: TGTGCCAGCAGTCTCCCCGGTCTGGGTGGGGCTTTCTTT.

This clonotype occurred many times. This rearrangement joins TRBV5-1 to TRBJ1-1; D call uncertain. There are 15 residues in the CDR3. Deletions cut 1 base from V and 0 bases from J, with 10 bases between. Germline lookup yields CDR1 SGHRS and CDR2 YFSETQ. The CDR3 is CASSLFQDLNTEAFF. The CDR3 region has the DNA TGCGCCAGCAGCTTGTTTCAGGATTTGAACACTGAAGCTTTCTTT.

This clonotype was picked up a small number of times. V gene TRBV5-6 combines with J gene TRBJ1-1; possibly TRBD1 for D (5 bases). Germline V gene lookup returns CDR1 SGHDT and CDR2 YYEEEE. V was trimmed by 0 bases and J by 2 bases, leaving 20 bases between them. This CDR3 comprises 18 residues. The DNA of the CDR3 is TGTGCCAGCAGCTTGGGGAGTCAGGGAATTCAGAGAAACACTGAAGCTTTCTTT. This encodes CASSLGSQGIQRNTEAFF.

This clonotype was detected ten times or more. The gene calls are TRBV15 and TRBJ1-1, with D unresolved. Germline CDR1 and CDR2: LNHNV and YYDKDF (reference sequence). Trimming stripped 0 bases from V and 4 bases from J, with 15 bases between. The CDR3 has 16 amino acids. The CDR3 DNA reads TGTGCCACCAGCAGAGATCATCCGGGGATGGGCACTGAAGCTTTCTTT. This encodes CATSRDHPGMGTEAFF.

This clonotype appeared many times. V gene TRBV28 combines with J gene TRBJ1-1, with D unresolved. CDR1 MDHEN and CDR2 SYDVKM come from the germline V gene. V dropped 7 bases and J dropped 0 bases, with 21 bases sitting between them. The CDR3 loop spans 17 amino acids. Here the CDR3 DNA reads TGTGCCAGCATCACTGCGGTAGGAAGGAGCCTGAACACTGAAGCTTTCTTT. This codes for CASITAVGRSLNTEAFF.

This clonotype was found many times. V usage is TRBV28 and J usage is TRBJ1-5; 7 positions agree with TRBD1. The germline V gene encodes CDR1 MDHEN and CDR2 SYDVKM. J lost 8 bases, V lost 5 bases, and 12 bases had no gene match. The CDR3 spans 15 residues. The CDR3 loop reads CASSQGQLSGEPQHF. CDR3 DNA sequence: TGTGCCAGCAGTCAGGGACAGCTTTCGGGGGAGCCCCAGCATTTT.

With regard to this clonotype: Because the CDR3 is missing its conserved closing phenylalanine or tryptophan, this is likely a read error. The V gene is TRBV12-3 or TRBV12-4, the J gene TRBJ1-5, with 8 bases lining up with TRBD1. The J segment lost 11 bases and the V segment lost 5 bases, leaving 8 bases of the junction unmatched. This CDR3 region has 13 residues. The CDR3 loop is CASSPPGQGSQHL. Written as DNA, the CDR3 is TGTGCCAGCAGTCCTCCCGGACAGGGATCCCAGCATCTT.

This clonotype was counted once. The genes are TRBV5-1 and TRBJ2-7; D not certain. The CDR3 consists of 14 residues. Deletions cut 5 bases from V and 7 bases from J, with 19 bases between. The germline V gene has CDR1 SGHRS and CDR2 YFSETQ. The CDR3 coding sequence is TGCGCCAGCAGTCGGATGGCCCTTCTAAGAGAGCAGTACTTC. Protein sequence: CASSRMALLREQYF.

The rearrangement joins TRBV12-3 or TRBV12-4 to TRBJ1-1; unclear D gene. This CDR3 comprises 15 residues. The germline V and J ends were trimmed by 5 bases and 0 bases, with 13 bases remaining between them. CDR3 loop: CASSTQGPMNTEAFF. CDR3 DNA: TGTGCCAGCAGTACTCAAGGCCCCATGAACACTGAAGCTTTCTTT.

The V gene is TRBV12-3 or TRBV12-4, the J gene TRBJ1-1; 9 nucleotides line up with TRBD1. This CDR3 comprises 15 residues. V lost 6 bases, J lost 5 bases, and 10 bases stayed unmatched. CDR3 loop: CASSRDREWGTEAFF. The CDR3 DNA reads TGTGCCAGCAGCCGGGACAGGGAATGGGGGACTGAAGCTTTCTTT.

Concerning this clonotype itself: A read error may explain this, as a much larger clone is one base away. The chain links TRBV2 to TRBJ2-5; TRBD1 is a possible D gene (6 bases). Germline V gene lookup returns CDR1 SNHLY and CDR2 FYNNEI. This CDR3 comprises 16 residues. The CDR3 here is CASSLHAQGPRETKYF. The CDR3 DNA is TGTGCCAGCAGTTTACACGCACAGGGTCCGCGAGAGACCAAGTACTTC.

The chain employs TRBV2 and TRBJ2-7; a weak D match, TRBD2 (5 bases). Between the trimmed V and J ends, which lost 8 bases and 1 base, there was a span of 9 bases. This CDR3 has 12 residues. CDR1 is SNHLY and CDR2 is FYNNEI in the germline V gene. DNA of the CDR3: TGTGCCAGCCTGAGGGATTCCTACGAGCAGTACTTC. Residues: CASLRDSYEQYF.

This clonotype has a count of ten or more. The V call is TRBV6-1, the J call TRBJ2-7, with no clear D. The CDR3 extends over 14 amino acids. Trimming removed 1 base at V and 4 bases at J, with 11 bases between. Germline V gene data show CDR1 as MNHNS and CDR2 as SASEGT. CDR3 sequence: CASSEGQVRYEQYF. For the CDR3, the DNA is TGTGCCAGCAGTGAAGGCCAGGTACGATACGAGCAGTACTTC.